Listed here are 5 T cell receptor beta chains from one sample, sequenced in a study of blood T cell repertoires in COVID-19. Sequenced by immunoSEQ multiplex PCR; TCRdb stores in-frame clones only, minus some. The sample records tens of thousands of clones, around 80% being singletons. The material sequenced was peripheral blood. These receptors were taken from a man aged 60 to 69 with acute or convalescent COVID-19.

The chain carries TRBV28 and TRBJ1-3; TRBD1 matches at 7 bases. V lost 6 bases and J lost 2; bases outside the gene matches: 4. Per the germline V gene, CDR1 is MDHEN and CDR2 is SYDVKM. The CDR3 extends over 14 amino acids. The CDR3: CASRGQQPGNTIYF. CDR3 sequence (DNA): TGTGCCAGCAGGGGACAGCAACCTGGAAACACCATATATTTT. The whole variable domain, filled in from reference TRBV28 and TRBJ1-3, reads DVKVTQSSRYLVKRTGEKVFLECVQDMDHENMFWYRQDPGLGLRLIYFSYDVKMKEKGDIPEGYSVSREKKERFSLILESASTNQTSMYLCASRGQQPGNTIYFGEGSWLTVV.

The V and J genes are TRBV7-9 and TRBJ1-3; TRBD1 might be the D (6 bases). The germline CDR1 and CDR2 sequences are SEHNR and FQNEAQ (reference sequence). The V end lost 5 bases, the J end lost 4 bases, and 15 bases lay between the germline ends. The CDR3 contains 15 residues. The CDR3 loop is CASSLAGGGGNTIYF. The CDR3 DNA reads TGTGCCAGCAGCCTCGCGGGGGGCGGAGGAAACACCATATATTTT.

J is TRBJ2-5 and V is TRBV5-6; 11 positions match TRBD2. There are 15 residues in the CDR3. Looked up from germline, CDR1 is SGHDT and CDR2 is YYEEEE. After removal of 1 base from V and 3 bases from J, the junction contained 2 bases not matched to a gene. The CDR3 sequence: CASSLKGLAEETQYF. The CDR3 nucleotides read TGTGCCAGCAGCTTGAAGGGACTAGCGGAAGAGACCCAGTACTTC.

This clone has a single count. J is TRBJ2-1 and V is TRBV11-2; D is perhaps TRBD2 (5 bases). The V and J ends lost 1 base and 2 bases respectively, with 9 bases between them. This CDR3 region has 15 residues. Germline-derived CDR1 and CDR2 are SGHAT and FQNNGV. The CDR3 reads CASSLGRGAYNEQFF. CDR3 DNA: TGTGCCAGCAGCTTAGGACGGGGTGCCTACAATGAGCAGTTCTTC.

The chain employs TRBV7-2 and TRBJ1-2; D possibly corresponds to TRBD1 (6 bases). Trimming removed 7 bases at V and 8 bases at J, with 11 bases between. CDR1 is SGHTA, CDR2 FQGNSA, per germline. The CDR3 is 11 residues long. The CDR3: CASTQGFGYTF. DNA for the CDR3: TGTGCCAGCACACAGGGTTTCGGCTACACCTTC.